This TCR beta chain was observed in a study of sequential checkpoint blockade in melanoma (dated by TCRdb to 2018 to 2020). Regarding the study in general: In a 1:1 randomization, patients received either first-line nivolumab then ipilimumab (arm A) or ipilimumab then nivolumab (arm B). Maintenance nivolumab came after both trial sequences. Study-wide conclusions, independent of this receptor: The response-prediction model combining TCR metrics and mutation burden needs validation in larger, independent patient cohorts.

The immunoSEQ Assay was used to immunosequence TCRbeta CDR3 regions from genomic DNA. Genomic DNA was amplified by bias-controlled multiplex PCR before high-throughput sequencing. The published analysis was carried out like this. To quantify the absolute abundance of each unique TCRbeta CDR3 region, the sequences were collapsed and filtered. Clonality, defined as 1 minus Pielou's evenness, was calculated using productive rearrangements only. A previously published method was used to identify clones with significantly greater frequencies in on-treatment samples than in baseline samples. TCRdb mirrors the immuneACCESS table, restricted to in-frame sequences. Some clones are absent from its copies; in checked studies, under half trace to an unresolved V gene, and the reason for the others is unknown. V, J and clone size derive from that table, while D and trimming were established from the DNA sequence. The table for this sample lists over 8,000 clones; around 52% of them were counted only once. The ten largest make up roughly 43% of the sample.

As to this clone: Its recognized antigen is unknown. No base quality values were provided; no much bigger clone lies one nucleotide off.

This sample's treatment or condition label indicates: randomized to nivolumab then ipilimumab (arm A) or the reverse (arm B). Prior DNA-damaging chemotherapy had not been received by any trial patient. A FACS Aria II flow cytometer was used to sort live CD3+CD8+ cells that were negative for CD19 and CD56 from thawed PBMCs. Samples were obtained from patients with melanoma enrolled in CheckMate 064, a randomized, open-label phase II trial of sequential checkpoint blockade. Peripheral blood mononuclear cells were collected by leukapheresis, purified using Ficoll-Paque, and frozen in human serum containing approximately 9.6% DMSO. Purity of sorted blood CD3+CD8+ cells was verified at >95% immediately after sorting, followed by DNA extraction. From the cysteine up to the phenylalanine, the CDR3 has a length of 15 residues. CDR3 DNA only is kept here, 45 bases in frame from base 1. V lost 5 bases and J lost 0 bases, and the count of bases not matched to a germline gene is 7. Taken from the germline V gene, the CDR1 and CDR2 loops are SGHTA and FQGNSA.

The material sequenced was CD8+ T cells sorted from blood (inferred from file names), taken from a patient given nivolumab and ipilimumab in sequence. The sequence is built from TRBV7-2 and TRBJ2-7, with TRBD2 identical over 7 junction bases. This TCR derives from a human donor with melanoma. Read as DNA, the sequence is TGTGCCAGCAGCGGGGGACTACCTAGCTCCTACGAGCAGTACTTC. It is translated as CASSGGLPSSYEQYF.